One and the same sample provided the 9 T cell receptor beta chains below, sequenced in a study of T-cell reconstitution after alpha-beta-depleted transplantation in children. It was with unique molecular identifiers that the TCRbeta library was prepared. Each CDR3 protein gets one entry after TCRdb re-called the PCR reads with MiXCR. Here the sample spans 500,000 to 650,000 distinct CDR3 sequences, 10% to 12% being singletons. The sequencing here drew on PBMCs, mostly from graft donor cells, taken 180 days after TCRalphabeta/CD19-depleted stem cell transplant. The origin of the receptors is a female patient aged 2-15 years who had a stem cell transplant for aplastic anemia, so the T cells may come from the graft donor.

The CDR3 DNA is TGCGCCAGCAGCCAAGATGTGACAGGGTTCCGTGGGGCGAACACCGGGGAGCTGTTTTTT. As protein: CASSQDVTGFRGANTGELFF. This chain uses TRBV4-1 with TRBJ2-2; 7 bases fit TRBD1. This CDR3 region has 20 residues. Germline-derived CDR1 and CDR2 are MGHRA and YSYEKL. V shed 0 bases, J shed 0 bases, and the junction held 13 bases outside the gene matches.

The chain recombines TRBV15 with TRBJ2-2, with D possibly TRBD1 on 7 matching bases. The length of the CDR3 is 17 residues. Trimming cost V 5 bases and J 7 bases, with 23 bases left between them. Per the germline V gene, CDR1 is LNHNV and CDR2 is YYDKDF (reference sequence). The DNA of the CDR3 is TGTGCCACCAGCTTTAGAGGAGGAGGGGGCGCGGGCGGGGAGCTGTTTTTT. This gives the protein CATSFRGGGGAGGELFF. Full variable domain (rest looked up from reference TRBV15 and TRBJ2-2): DAMVIQNPRYQVTQFGKPVTLSCSQTLNHNVMYWYQQKSSQAPKLLFHYYDKDFNNEADTPDNFQSRRPNTSFCFLDIRSPGLGDTAMYLCATSFRGGGGAGGELFFGEGSRLTVL.

This clonotype was seen a handful of times. This rearrangement joins TRBV2 to TRBJ1-1; the D gene is possibly TRBD1 (6 bases). The length of the CDR3 is 14 residues. The germline gives CDR1 SNHLY, CDR2 FYNNEI. Deletions cut 10 bases from V and 0 bases from J, with 15 bases between. The CDR3 region has the DNA TGTGCCACCCTAACGACAGGAATGAACACTGAAGCTTTCTTT. Translated, it gives CATLTTGMNTEAFF.

This clonotype was seen more than once but under ten times. The rearrangement joins TRBV18 to TRBJ2-7; D gene ambiguous. The ends were cut back, 0 bases at V and 6 bases at J, with 12 bases in the middle. The CDR3 length is 14 residues. Germline CDR1 and CDR2: KGHSH and LQKENI. The CDR3 protein is CASSPPTPPGEQYV. For the CDR3, the DNA is TGTGCCAGCTCACCACCGACTCCCCCGGGCGAGCAGTACGTC.

The chain recombines TRBV19 with TRBJ1-5, with TRBD1 matching over 8 bases. The CDR3 totals 15 residues. V was clipped by 6 bases and J by 3 bases; unmatched bases: 7. Germline CDR1 is LNHDA and CDR2 is SQIVND (reference sequence). The CDR3 DNA reads as TGTGCCAGTAGCACGGACAGGGCCCCCAATCAGCCCCAGCATTTT. This sequence encodes CASSTDRAPNQPQHF. Full variable domain (missing parts from reference TRBV19 and TRBJ1-5): DGGITQSPKYLFRKEGQNVTLSCEQNLNHDAMYWYRQDPGQGLRLIYYSQIVNDFQKGDIAEGYSVSREKKESFPLTVTSAQKNPTAFYLCASSTDRAPNQPQHFGDGTRLSIL.

The table lists this clonotype with a few counts. The chain combines TRBV29-1 with TRBJ2-7; TRBD1 matches at 11 bases. Germline V gene data show CDR1 as SQVTM and CDR2 as ANQGSEA. This CDR3 spans 13 amino acids. V shed 5 bases, J shed 5 bases, and the junction held 5 bases outside the gene matches. CDR3 bases: TGCAGCGTTCTCAAGGACAGGGGGCACGAGCAGTACTTC. Translation: CSVLKDRGHEQYF.

This clonotype turned up a few times. The gene calls are TRBV18 and TRBJ2-1; 12 nucleotides line up with TRBD2. The germline CDR1 and CDR2 sequences are KGHSH and LQKENI. The CDR3 extends over 16 amino acids. V dropped 5 bases and J dropped 1; count of bases not matched to a gene: 3. CDR3 sequence: CASSTLAGGSYNEQFF. CDR3 coding DNA: TGTGCCAGCTCAACGCTAGCGGGAGGGTCCTACAATGAGCAGTTCTTC.

This chain connects TRBV7-8 to TRBJ2-3; D not resolved. The V end was cut by 3 bases, the J end by 0 bases, with 10 bases between. Per germline, CDR1 SGHVS and CDR2 FQNEAQ. CDR3 length equals 15 residues. CDR3 sequence (DNA): TGTGCCAGCAGCTTGGCGGTACCTAGCACAGATACGCAGTATTTT. It yields the protein CASSLAVPSTDTQYF.

This rearrangement joins TRBV6-2 or TRBV6-3 to TRBJ2-1; D uncertain. Germline V gene lookup returns CDR1 MNHEY and CDR2 SVGEGT. This CDR3 contains 13 residues. The V and J ends lost 5 bases and 5 bases respectively, with 10 bases between them. The CDR3 region is CASSPYFDNEQFF. CDR3 DNA: TGTGCCAGCAGTCCCTATTTCGACAATGAGCAGTTCTTC.